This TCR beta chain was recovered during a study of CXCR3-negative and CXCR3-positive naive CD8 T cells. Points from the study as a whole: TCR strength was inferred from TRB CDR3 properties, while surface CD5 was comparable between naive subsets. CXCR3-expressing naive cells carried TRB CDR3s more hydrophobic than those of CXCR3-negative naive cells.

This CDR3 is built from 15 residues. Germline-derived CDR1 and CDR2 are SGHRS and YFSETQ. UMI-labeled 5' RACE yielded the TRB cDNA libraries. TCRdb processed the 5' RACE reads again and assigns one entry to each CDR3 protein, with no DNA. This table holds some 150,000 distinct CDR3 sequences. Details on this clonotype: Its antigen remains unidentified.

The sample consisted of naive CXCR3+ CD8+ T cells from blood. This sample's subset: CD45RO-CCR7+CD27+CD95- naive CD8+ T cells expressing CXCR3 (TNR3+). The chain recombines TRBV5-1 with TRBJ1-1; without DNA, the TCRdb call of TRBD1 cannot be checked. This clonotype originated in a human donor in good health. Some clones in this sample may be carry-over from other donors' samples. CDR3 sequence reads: CASTGQGGVGTEAFF.